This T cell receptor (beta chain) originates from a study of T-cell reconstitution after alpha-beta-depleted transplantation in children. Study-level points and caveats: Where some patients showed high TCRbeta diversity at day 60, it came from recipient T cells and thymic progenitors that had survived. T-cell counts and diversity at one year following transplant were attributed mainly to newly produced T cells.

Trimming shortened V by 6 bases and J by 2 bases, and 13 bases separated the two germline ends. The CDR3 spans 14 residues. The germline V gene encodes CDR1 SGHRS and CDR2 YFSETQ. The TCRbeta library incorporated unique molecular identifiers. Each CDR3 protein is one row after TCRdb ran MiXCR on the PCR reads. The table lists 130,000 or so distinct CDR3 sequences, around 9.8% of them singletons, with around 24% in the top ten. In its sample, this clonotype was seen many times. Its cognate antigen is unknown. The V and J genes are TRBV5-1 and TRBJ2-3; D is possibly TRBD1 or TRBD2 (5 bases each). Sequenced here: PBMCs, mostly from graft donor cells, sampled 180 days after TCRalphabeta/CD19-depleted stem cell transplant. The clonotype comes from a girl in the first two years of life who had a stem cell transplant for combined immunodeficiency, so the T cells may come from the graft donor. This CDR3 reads CASTHYGATDTQYF. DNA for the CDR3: TGCGCCAGCACCCACTACGGGGCCACAGATACGCAGTATTTT.